Below, one T cell receptor beta chain is given with its context. The antigen is not known. The sample is drawn from a study of beta chain features in type 1 diabetes. As for the study in general: Summed over all samples, the examined sorted cells came to roughly 110 million.

Findings and limits, study-wide: Patients with type 1 diabetes showed fewer VDJ junction insertions and more deletions. Healthy donors had naive, central memory and Treg TCRB repertoires that appeared less similar than those seen among patients. For Type 1 diabetes patients, all four CD4+ subsets carried TCRB CDR3s that were moderately but significantly shorter.

Germline V CDR1 and CDR2: LNHDA, SQIVND (reference sequence). V lost 0 bases and J lost 4, with 16 bases in between. This CDR3 has 17 amino acids. Of the isolated RNA, all was reverse transcribed, and so the sequenced material was expressed TCRB transcripts. Libraries were prepared by immunoSEQ multiplex PCR; TCRdb keeps only in-frame clonotypes and omits some of them. Of hundreds of thousands of clones in the sample, more than 12% were seen once. This chain links TRBV19 with TRBJ2-1; D may be TRBD2 (5 bases). Sequenced material: naive CD4+ T cells from blood. The TCR was taken from a man between 18 and 35 years old with type 1 diabetes. The CDR3 region is CASSIDLRAGIYNEQFF. In DNA form, the CDR3 reads TGTGCCAGTAGTATAGACCTACGGGCGGGTATATACAATGAGCAGTTCTTC.